A single sample is the source of the 7 T cell receptor beta chains below, sequenced in a study of T cell repertoires in cytomegalovirus infection. Using its own MiXCR run on the reads, TCRdb lists one record per CDR3 protein. In the table there are fewer than 250,000 distinct CDR3 sequences, 9% to 15% of which are singletons. Source material: PBMCs. The origin of the receptors is a human donor in good health (CMV status not recorded). Some clones in this sample may be carry-over from other donors' samples.

Comments on this clonotype: A much larger clone lies one base from this, so it may be a read error. In this CDR3 the conserved last residue, phenylalanine or tryptophan, is missing, so a read error is likely. Because the CDR3's place on the DNA is in doubt, the DNA is left out and the CDR3 is given as listed by TCRdb. This chain uses TRBV25-1 with TRBJ2-7; the table's D call TRBD1 went unverified against the DNA. Per germline, CDR1 MGHDK and CDR2 SYGVNS. The CDR3 sequence runs 14 residues, both termini included. The CDR3 here is CASSDDRHLRQRYS.

This clonotype was counted between two and nine times. V is TRBV20-1 and J is TRBJ2-3; a possible D gene is TRBD1 (7 bases). The V gene's germline CDR1 is DFQATT and CDR2 SNEGSKA (reference sequence). This CDR3 has 14 amino acids. Deletions cut 6 bases from V and 4 bases from J, with 17 bases between. The CDR3 region has the DNA TGCAGTGCCCGTCAGGGGGGATTGGCAGATACGCAGTATTTT. This sequence encodes CSARQGGLADTQYF.

This clonotype has at least ten counts. The V gene is TRBV2, the J gene TRBJ2-3; D is ambiguous. CDR3 size: 11 residues. Germline V lookup: CDR1 SNHLY, CDR2 FYNNEI. Trimming took off 11 bases at V and 6 bases at J, with 12 bases between the two ends. As DNA, the CDR3 is TGTGCCCGCTCTCGTGGGGATACGCAGTATTTT. Translated, it gives CARSRGDTQYF.

V and J are TRBV11-2 and TRBJ2-5; 7 bases match TRBD2. The germline V gene has CDR1 SGHAT and CDR2 FQNNGV. V shed 1 base, J shed 5 bases, and the junction held 10 bases outside the gene matches. This CDR3 is 16 amino acids long. CDR3 residues: CASSLGAAGVGETQYF. As DNA, the CDR3 is TGTGCCAGCAGCTTAGGTGCCGCGGGGGTAGGCGAGACCCAGTACTTC.

The V call is TRBV28, the J call TRBJ1-1, with D possibly being TRBD1 (6 bases). The CDR3 runs to 12 residues. The V and J ends lost 10 bases and 8 bases respectively, with 17 bases between them. Germline-derived CDR1 and CDR2 are MDHEN and SYDVKM. CDR3 coding DNA: TGTGCCACAGGAGAACGGGGGCTGGAAGCTTTCTTT. Translated, it gives CATGERGLEAFF.

This clonotype was seen many times. The V call is TRBV7-2, the J call TRBJ2-7, with TRBD2 identical over 16 bases. Germline V gives CDR1 SGHTA, CDR2 FQGNSA. The CDR3 covers 18 residues. With V trimmed by 2 bases and J by 4 bases, 8 bases remained unmatched. The CDR3 DNA reads TGTGCCAGCAGCTTACCCGGGACTAGCGGGGGGGCCCAATACGAGCAGTACTTC. Protein product: CASSLPGTSGGAQYEQYF.

The gene calls are TRBV2 and TRBJ2-7; D remains ambiguous. V dropped 4 bases and J dropped 0 bases, with 4 bases sitting between them. This CDR3 region has 12 residues. Germline V CDR1 and CDR2: SNHLY, FYNNEI. In DNA form, the CDR3 reads TGTGCCAGCAGTGTAAACTCCTACGAGCAGTACTTC. The encoded protein is CASSVNSYEQYF.